The rows below give T cell receptor beta chains drawn from one sample of a study of STAT5B mutations in CD4+ large granular lymphocyte leukemia. Here immunoSEQ multiplex PCR was the method, and the copy in TCRdb shows in-frame clones only, minus some. Of 30,000 to 35,000 clones detected, around four fifths appear once; the ten largest clones hold around 4%. Input material: CD4+ T cells from blood buffy coats. The receptors derive from a human donor in good health. The CDR3 runs from the conserved cysteine through the conserved F or W. D genes are given only for firm matches. Expanded clones are given a class, and other clones once, few, many or no size at all.

j_call v_call d_call clone_size cdr3_nt cdr3_aa
TRBJ1-2 TRBV4-1 TRBD1 NA TGCGCCAGCAGCCAAGGGACAGGAGGTTATGGCTACACCTTC CASSQGTGGYGYTF
TRBJ1-1 TRBV7-9 NA NA TGTGCCAGCAGCTTTGTGCTGGGTTCCCTTCTCACTGAAGCTTTCTTT CASSFVLGSLLTEAFF
TRBJ2-3 TRBV7-8 NA NA TGTGCCAGCAGCTTAGGCGGGGCTGGCACAGATACGCAGTATTTT CASSLGGAGTDTQYF
TRBJ1-3 TRBV4-1 NA once TGCGCCAGCAGCCCTTGGACAGCGGCTGGAAACACCATATATTTT CASSPWTAAGNTIYF
TRBJ2-7 TRBV9 NA NA TGTGCCAGCAGCCCGCAGGGGCCCTACGAGCAGTACTTC CASSPQGPYEQYF
TRBJ2-2 TRBV28 NA few TGTGCCAGCAGTTTTCCCGGGGAAGGTGGCGGGGAGCTGTTTTTT CASSFPGEGGGELFF
TRBJ2-5 TRBV28 TRBD1 NA TGTGCCAGCAGTAAAACGACAGGGGGGGCGACCCAGTACTTC CASSKTTGGATQYF
TRBJ2-7 TRBV10-3 NA NA TGTGCCATCAGTGAGTCTGCGTACGAGCAGTACTTC CAISESAYEQYF
TRBJ1-1 TRBV28 NA NA TGTGCCAGCAGGTTTTCCTTGAACACTGAAGCTTTCTTT CASRFSLNTEAFF
TRBJ1-2 TRBV19 TRBD1 NA TGTGCCAGTAGAAGGGACAGGGGTAACGGCTACACCTTC CASRRDRGNGYTF